This TCR beta chain was identified in a study of response to subunit inactivated influenza vaccine. Study results and caveats: Each seasonal flu vaccination may recruit only limited new T cells, authors suggested.

TCRdb re-called the RT-PCR reads with MiXCR, one entry per CDR3 protein. The data show more than 250,000 distinct CDR3 sequences, 21% seen once. This CDR3 region has 13 residues. Germline lookup yields CDR1 SGHNT and CDR2 YYREEE (reference sequence). Trimming took 6 bases from V and 8 from J; bases not matched to a gene: 10. This clonotype was detected only a few times. Its antigen remains unidentified. This material consisted of PBMCs from blood, taken 21 months after vaccination. The J gene is TRBJ1-1, the V gene TRBV5-4; 7 nucleotides line up with TRBD1. The TCR sequence derives from a man between 50 and 69 years old who received an inactivated influenza vaccine. CDR3 protein: CASNLDRLEEAFF. As DNA, the CDR3 is TGTGCCAGCAACCTGGACAGGCTGGAAGAAGCTTTCTTT.